This TCR beta chain was captured in a study of memory CD4+ T cells and cytomegalovirus serostatus. Looking at the study overall: Of the healthy Belgian adults, 9 were CMV seropositive and 20 to 30 seronegative. Overall study results and limits: Repertoires predicted CMV serostatus with median bootstrapped AUC of about 0.95. CD4+ memory repertoires contained 67 of 164 reported CMV TCRbeta sequences.

V gave up 6 bases and J gave up 6 bases; unmatched junction bases: 8. Germline V CDR1 and CDR2: LNHDA, SQIVND (reference sequence). The CDR3 length is 15 residues. Single viable CD3+CD4+CD8-CD45RO+ cells were sorted as the memory CD4+ T cells. Assay: immunoSEQ multiplex PCR; the TCRdb copy retains only in-frame clones and omits some. The sample shows 65,000 to 95,000 clones, more than 70% of them seen only once. Concerning this clone: The antigen is not known.

The TCR sequence derives from an adult in good health and CMV-seronegative. The sequenced sample consisted of memory CD4+ T cells from blood. This chain connects TRBV19 to TRBJ2-3; 11 nucleotides align to TRBD2. The CDR3 coding sequence is TGTGCCAGTAGCAATAGCGGGGGGGCAGCTGATACGCAGTATTTT. It translates to CASSNSGGAADTQYF.